Below, 7 T cell receptor beta chains from the same sample are listed, as sequenced in a study of T cells in Graves' hyperthyroidism and ophthalmopathy. Amplification of TCR beta CDR3 regions used RNA as the template. A first-round RT-PCR of the TCR CDR3 used the HTBI primer set. A single record per CDR3 protein comes from TCRdb applying MiXCR to the multiplex PCR reads. Of 250,000 or so distinct CDR3 sequences in the sample, roughly 14% are singletons; the top ten hold about an eighth. Sequenced material: blood. These TCRs come from a woman aged 40 to 50 with Graves' hyperthyroidism that later progressed to Graves' ophthalmopathy.

This clonotype was detected ten times or more. The chain uses TRBV12-3 or TRBV12-4 and TRBJ2-5; D is unresolved. The V end lost 1 base, the J end lost 8 bases, and 11 bases lay between the germline ends. CDR3 length: 13 amino acids. The CDR3 spells CASSLGTSDTQYF. The DNA for the CDR3 is TGTGCCAGCAGTTTAGGAACGAGTGATACCCAGTACTTC.

There are many counts of this clonotype. The chain joins TRBV20-1 to TRBJ2-1; TRBD2 matches at 8 bases. After removal of 6 bases from V and 4 bases from J, the junction contained 8 bases not matched to a gene. Germline CDR1 is DFQATT and CDR2 is SNEGSKA (reference sequence). The CDR3 is 14 amino acids. Here the CDR3 DNA reads TGCAGTGCCCGAAAGCGGGAGTTGTACAATGAGCAGTTCTTC. As protein: CSARKRELYNEQFF.

The V call is TRBV2, the J call TRBJ1-6; tentative D call: TRBD1 (5 bases). CDR1 and CDR2 from the germline V gene are SNHLY and FYNNEI. Between the trimmed V and J ends, which lost 6 bases and 11 bases, there was a span of 29 bases. The CDR3 runs to 18 residues. CDR3 nucleotides: TGTGCCAGCAGCTCTTTTAGATTGAGGTTCGGCGCAGGGACACCCCTCCACTTT. This encodes CASSSFRLRFGAGTPLHF.

This clonotype was recorded a few times. The genes are TRBV5-4 and TRBJ1-2, with 7 positions matching TRBD1. Germline V gene sequence: CDR1 SGHNT, CDR2 YYREEE (reference sequence). There are 16 residues in the CDR3. V shed 4 bases, J shed 4 bases, and the junction held 13 bases outside the gene matches. The CDR3, as DNA: TGTGCCAGCAGCCCGCCCGGGACAGAGAGAGTCTATGGCTACACCTTC. Its protein product is CASSPPGTERVYGYTF.

Ten or more counts support this clonotype. The rearrangement uses TRBV2 and TRBJ2-1; TRBD2 aligns across 8 bases. Germline trimming cut 7 bases from V and 7 bases from J; bases unmatched to any gene: 6. Germline V gene data show CDR1 as SNHLY and CDR2 as FYNNEI. The CDR3 covers 13 residues. In DNA form, the CDR3 reads TGTGCCAGCAAGTCGGGAGGGGGGAATGAGCAGTTCTTC. Encoded protein: CASKSGGGNEQFF.

Only one count was recorded for this clonotype. A clone one base away is much larger, so this may be a read error. The conserved final phenylalanine or tryptophan is absent from the CDR3, which likely points to a read error. V is TRBV30 and J is TRBJ1-5, with TRBD1 identical over 8 bases. Germline V gene sequence: CDR1 GTSNPN, CDR2 SVGIG (reference sequence). The V segment lost 5 bases and the J segment 4 bases; nucleotides outside the gene matches: 4. The CDR3 is made up of 13 amino acids. Here the CDR3 reads CAWQDRANQPQHL. The CDR3 DNA is TGTGCCTGGCAGGACAGGGCGAATCAGCCCCAGCATCTT.

This clonotype was counted a few times. V usage is TRBV20-1 and J usage is TRBJ1-4; D not resolved. Germline values: CDR1 DFQATT, CDR2 SNEGSKA (reference sequence). The V end was cut by 4 bases, the J end by 6 bases, with 15 bases between. The CDR3 sequence is 14 residues long. CDR3 DNA: TGCAGTGCTAATCCGACCCCCTTGTATGAAAAACTGTTTTTT. Protein sequence: CSANPTPLYEKLFF.